This record covers a single T cell receptor (beta chain). As yet, its antigen is unknown. The sample comes from a study of OX40 agonist ivuxolimab in advanced cancers. Study-wide background: Hepatocellular carcinoma, melanoma, renal cell or head and neck cancer affected the dose-escalation patients. Allowance was made for prior anti-PD-1, anti-PD-L1 or anti-CTLA-4 therapy, and about 37% had some.

Study-wide findings and caveats: Those patients achieving a partial response at 0.1-3.0 mg/kg showed among the lowest clonal expansion.

The table came from immunoSEQ multiplex PCR; TCRdb's copy has only in-frame clones and leaves some out. The sample shows tens of thousands of clones, 84% of them seen only once. This receptor was obtained from an adult with an advanced solid tumor such as melanoma, head and neck, liver or kidney cancer. The sequencing used CD4+ or CD8+ T cells sorted from blood, collected in a trial of the OX40 agonist ivuxolimab.

CDR3 residues: CAISERRGRQANTGELFF. Written as DNA, the CDR3 is TGTGCCATCAGTGAAAGGAGGGGTCGACAGGCGAACACCGGGGAGCTGTTTTTT. The rearrangement joins TRBV10-3 to TRBJ2-2, with D perhaps being TRBD1 or TRBD2 (6 bases each). Trimming took 3 bases from V and 0 from J, leaving 17 bases between them. From germline, CDR1 is ENHRY and CDR2 SYGVKD. The CDR3 extends over 18 amino acids.